These 31 T cell receptor beta chains originate from one sample sequenced in a study of tumor and adjacent non-tumor tissue in lung cancer. No cell sorting was done before RNA was extracted from the tissue. More than 3 cm separated this lung sample from the edge of the tumor. A modified ARM-PCR protocol with three rounds of nested PCR amplified TCRbeta. MiXCR, run by TCRdb on the multiplex PCR reads, gives a single entry per CDR3 protein. The data show about 60,000 distinct CDR3 sequences, with around 61% seen just once and about 32% held by the top ten. The source material was distant non-tumor lung tissue. The receptors come from a man aged 65 to 85 with non-small cell lung cancer.

As for this clonotype: A read error may produce the germline difference seen at one junction end. The chain uses TRBV6-1 and TRBJ2-7; the D is unclear. The CDR3 runs 14 residues. CDR1 MNHNS and CDR2 SASEGT come from the germline V gene. CDR3 sequence (DNA): TGTGCCAGCAGGGCAGCCCGAGCCACCTACAAGCATTACTTC. This encodes CASRAARATYKHYF.

In this sample, this clonotype turned up many times. V gene TRBV29-1 combines with J gene TRBJ1-4, with unresolved D. Between the trimmed V and J ends, which lost 7 bases and 8 bases, there was a span of 11 bases. This CDR3 spans 11 amino acids. Germline V gene lookup returns CDR1 SQVTM and CDR2 ANQGSEA. The CDR3 nucleotides are TGCAGCGAAAAGACGAACGAAAAACTGTTTTTT. Translating gives CSEKTNEKLFF.

The chain uses TRBV10-3 and TRBJ2-1, with D unresolved. Germline CDR1 ENHRY, CDR2 SYGVKD. Trimming pared 11 bases from V and 8 bases from J, leaving 13 bases between. The CDR3 is 11 residues long. The CDR3 nucleotides are TGTGCCTCAAAGGGTTACGATGAGCAGTTCTTC. As protein: CASKGYDEQFF.

This clonotype has at least ten counts. This chain links TRBV28 with TRBJ2-1; 9 positions agree with TRBD2. CDR1 is MDHEN, CDR2 SYDVKM, per germline. CDR3 length equals 16 residues. V was pared by 5 bases and J by 0 bases, with 5 bases of the junction left unmatched. CDR3 DNA: TGTGCCAGCAGTCCCTGGACTAGCGTCTCCTACAATGAGCAGTTCTTC. Amino acids: CASSPWTSVSYNEQFF.

This sequence joins TRBV9 and TRBJ2-7, with 11 bases aligning to TRBD2. Germline CDR1 and CDR2: SGDLS and YYNGEE. CDR3 length equals 14 residues. The V segment lost 3 bases and the J segment 3 bases; nucleotides outside the gene matches: 2. CDR3 residues: CASSDTSGGYEQYF. The CDR3 DNA follows: TGTGCCAGCAGCGATACTAGCGGGGGCTACGAGCAGTACTTC.

About this clonotype itself: This may come from a read error, since a much larger clone is one base off. The chain joins TRBV6-6 to TRBJ2-5, with TRBD1 matching 9 bases. The CDR3 spans 15 residues. The V gene end was trimmed by 7 bases and the J gene end by 1 base; junction bases not matched to a gene: 7. Germline lookup yields CDR1 MNHNY and CDR2 SVGAGI (reference sequence). CDR3 coding DNA: TGTGCCAGCAAGCAGACAGGGGGTTTCCAAGAGACCCAGTACTTC. Translating it yields CASKQTGGFQETQYF.

A remark on this clonotype: At one boundary the junction diverges from the germline segment, which might be a read error. The chain is built from TRBV11-3 and TRBJ2-1; weak D call: TRBD2 (6 bases). Germline CDR1 is SGHNT and CDR2 is YENEEA. The CDR3 has 15 amino acids. In DNA, the CDR3 is TGTGCCAACAGCCCCCCGGGACGGGGGTCCAATGAGCAGTTCTTC. Its translation: CANSPPGRGSNEQFF.

For this clonotype: At one end the junction does not follow the germline gene, possibly because of a read error. The V and J genes are TRBV6-1 and TRBJ1-6; D is uncertain. The germline CDR1 and CDR2 sequences are MNHNS and SASEGT. The CDR3 is 15 residues long. CDR3: CASSDRPIYKSPLHF. The CDR3 DNA reads TGTGCCAGCAGTGATCGTCCGATCTATAAATCACCCCTCCACTTT.

This clonotype has a handful of counts. Being one base from a much bigger clone, this may be a read error. J is TRBJ2-3 and V is TRBV6-6; no clear D gene. V gave up 4 bases and J gave up 9 bases, with 8 bases separating them. Germline CDR1 is MNHNY and CDR2 is SVGAGI (reference sequence). The CDR3 spans 11 residues. DNA of the CDR3: TGTGCCAGCAGTTCCCAGGACACGCAGTATTTT. Translating it yields CASSSQDTQYF.

On this clonotype itself: This may be a read error, as it is one base from a much larger clone. J is TRBJ2-5 and V is TRBV24-1; TRBD1 aligns across 8 bases. V lost 6 bases to trimming and J lost 3 bases; unmatched junction nucleotides: 11. The CDR3 loop spans 16 amino acids. Germline assignment: CDR1 KGHDR and CDR2 SFDVKD. The DNA for the CDR3 is TGTGCCACCAGTAGCGAGGGGGCAGGGGGCAAAGAGACCCAGTACTTC. Its translation: CATSSEGAGGKETQYF.

Remarks on this clonotype: One junction end does not reproduce the germline sequence, and a read error may be involved. V is TRBV11-2 and J is TRBJ2-5; no definite D call. Germline CDR1 reads SGHAT; CDR2 reads FQNNGV. The CDR3 runs to 14 residues. CDR3 DNA: TGTGCCAGAAGCTTAGATTCCTTACGTGAGACCCAGTACTTC. Its translation: CARSLDSLRETQYF.

The V gene is TRBV13, the J gene TRBJ1-3; TRBD1 agrees at 8 bases. Looked up from germline, CDR1 is PRHDT and CDR2 is FYEKMQ (reference sequence). The V and J ends lost 2 bases and 0 bases, in that order; junction bases with no gene match: 3. CDR3 length: 16 residues. CDR3 sequence (DNA): TGTGCCAGCAGCTTAAGGGACAGGCCCTCTGGAAACACCATATATTTT. Its translation is CASSLRDRPSGNTIYF.

With respect to this clonotype: A much larger clone differs from this one at a single base, so this may be a read error. The rearrangement joins TRBV5-4 to TRBJ2-1; no clear D. Germline V gives CDR1 SGHNT, CDR2 YYREEE (reference sequence). The CDR3 sequence is 15 residues long. CDR3 nucleotides: TGTGACAGCAGCTTGGGGTCCACCTCCTACAATGAGCAGTTCTTC. Encoded protein: CDSSLGSTSYNEQFF.

With respect to this clonotype: A much larger clone differs from this one at a single base, so this may be a read error. The chain uses TRBV12-3 or TRBV12-4 and TRBJ2-7, with 9 positions matching TRBD1. Unmatched junction bases numbered 10, after V lost 7 bases and J lost 3 bases. The CDR3 has 15 amino acids. CDR3 sequence: CASTQNTGGLYEQYF. Here the CDR3 DNA reads TGTGCCAGCACTCAGAACACAGGGGGCCTCTACGAGCAGTACTTC.

For this clonotype: The CDR3 ends on some other residue instead of the conserved phenylalanine or tryptophan, so this is likely a read error. This chain uses TRBV6-1 with TRBJ2-1; 12 nucleotides align to TRBD2. This CDR3 has 15 amino acids. Germline CDR1 reads MNHNS; CDR2 reads SASEGT. CDR3 region: CASSETSGGYSEQFS. CDR3 nucleotides: TGTGCCAGCAGTGAAACTAGCGGGGGGTACAGTGAGCAGTTCTCC.

Points on this clonotype: Given a much more abundant clone one base away, this may be a read error. The chain recombines TRBV13 with TRBJ2-3, with 12 bases aligning to TRBD2. The CDR3 sequence is 16 residues long. CDR1 is PRHDT, CDR2 FYEKMQ, per germline (reference sequence). For the CDR3, the DNA is TGTGCCAGCAGCTTCAGACTAGCGGGGGCCACAAATACGCAGTATTTT. Amino acids: CASSFRLAGATNTQYF. The full variable domain, its missing parts supplied by reference TRBV13 and TRBJ2-3, is AAGVIQSPRHLIKEKRETATLKCYPIPRHDTVYWYQQGPGQDPQFLISFYEKMQSDKGSIPDRFSAQQFSDYHSELNMSSLELGDSALYFCASSFRLAGATNTQYFGPGTRLTVL.

Worth noting for this clonotype: One end of the junction is discordant with germline, which a read error may explain. The chain couples TRBV11-2 to TRBJ1-1; perhaps TRBD1 as D (5 bases). The CDR3 spans 15 residues. Germline CDR1 is SGHAT and CDR2 is FQNNGV. The CDR3 DNA sequence: TGTGCCATCAGCTTAGAATCGGGGGGTTCCACAGAAGCTTTCTTT. Amino acid sequence: CAISLESGGSTEAFF.

Notes on this clonotype: This may be a read error, as it is one base from a much larger clone. The V call is TRBV7-9, the J call TRBJ2-3, with 8 nucleotides matching TRBD1. The CDR3 consists of 16 residues. Germline CDR1 and CDR2: SEHNR and FQNEAQ (reference sequence). The CDR3 DNA reads as TGTGCCATCAGCTTACTGACGACAGGGGACACAGATACGCAGTATTTT. It encodes CAISLLTTGDTDTQYF.

The CDR3 DNA follows: TGTGCCGGCATAGTCGAGTATACGCAGTATTTT. This codes for CAGIVEYTQYF. The chain joins TRBV6-1 to TRBJ2-3; D unclear. CDR3 length: 11 amino acids. Trimming took 11 bases from V and 7 from J, leaving 13 bases between them. Germline lookup yields CDR1 MNHNS and CDR2 SASEGT.

A note on this clonotype: This sequence may be a read error, since a much larger clone differs from it by one base. The chain links TRBV2 to TRBJ1-1; D possibly corresponds to TRBD1 (5 bases). The CDR3 totals 16 residues. The germline V gene encodes CDR1 SNHLY and CDR2 FYNNEI. This CDR3 reads CASRRYTGTGNAEAFF. The CDR3, as DNA: TGTGCCAGCAGACGATATACTGGGACGGGGAACGCTGAAGCTTTCTTT.

The chain carries TRBV5-1 and TRBJ2-1; the D gene is possibly TRBD1 (6 bases). The V end was cut by 4 bases, the J end by 4 bases, with 12 bases between. CDR3 length: 14 amino acids. CDR1 and CDR2 (germline): SGHRS, YFSETQ. DNA for the CDR3: TGCGCCAGCAGCCATACCAGGGGATACAATGAGCAGTTCTTC. The encoded protein is CASSHTRGYNEQFF. The whole variable domain, remainder taken from reference TRBV5-1 and TRBJ2-1, is KAGVTQTPRYLIKTRGQQVTLSCSPISGHRSVSWYQQTPGQGLQFLFEYFSETQRNKGNFPGRFSGRQFSNSRSEMNVSTLELGDSALYLCASSHTRGYNEQFFGPGTRLTVL.

Concerning this clonotype itself: This clone may be a read error of a much larger clone one base away. The chain combines TRBV29-1 with TRBJ1-1; D uncertain. V lost 2 bases, J lost 6 bases, and 13 bases lay in between. Germline assignment: CDR1 SQVTM and CDR2 ANQGSEA. CDR3 length: 13 amino acids. In DNA, the CDR3 is TGCAGCGTTGAACCACGGAGGAGGGCTGAAGCTTTCTTT. It codes for CSVEPRRRAEAFF.

This clonotype was seen many times. One end of the junction does not line up with germline, which may come from a read error. The CDR3 protein is CAGSSPPTRGATEASF. CDR3 DNA sequence: TGTGCCGGCAGCTCCCCGCCCACCCGGGGGGCCACTGAAGCTTCCTTT. This rearrangement joins TRBV11-2 to TRBJ1-1; weak D call: TRBD1 (6 bases). Germline lookup yields CDR1 SGHAT and CDR2 FQNNGV. The CDR3 contains 16 residues.

As concerns this clonotype: Compared with germline, one end of the junction differs, possibly owing to a read error. The V and J genes are TRBV11-2 and TRBJ2-2; D may match TRBD1 or TRBD2 (5 bases each). The germline V gene encodes CDR1 SGHAT and CDR2 FQNNGV. The CDR3 covers 13 residues. CDR3: CASSPHGTGELFF. In DNA, the CDR3 is TGTGCCAGCAGTCCACATGGGACCGGGGAGCTATTTTTC.

This chain links TRBV6-1 with TRBJ2-7; the match to TRBD2 covers 9 bases. CDR3 length equals 14 residues. The germline CDR1 and CDR2 sequences are MNHNS and SASEGT. V lost 11 bases and J lost 2; bases outside the gene matches: 10. The DNA of the CDR3 is TGTGCCGACAGACGACTAGCGGCTCCCTACGAGCAGTACTTC. As protein: CADRRLAAPYEQYF.

About this clonotype itself: A much larger clone differs from this one at a single base, so this may be a read error. This chain joins TRBV5-1 and TRBJ2-2; tentative D call: TRBD1 (5 bases). Germline CDR1 reads SGHRS; CDR2 reads YFSETQ. This CDR3 has 17 amino acids. Between the trimmed V and J ends, which lost 0 bases and 7 bases, there was a span of 19 bases. CDR3 sequence: CASSLGPTWGRNGELFF. In DNA form, the CDR3 reads TGCGCCAGCAGCTTGGGGCCGACATGGGGCCGCAACGGGGAGCTGTTTTTT.

Concerning this clonotype itself: This is likely a read error, given that the CDR3 carries no conserved phenylalanine or tryptophan at its end. This sequence joins TRBV6-6 and TRBJ2-3; no definite D call. Germline CDR1 is MNHNY and CDR2 is SVGAGI (reference sequence). There are 18 residues in the CDR3. V lost 2 bases, J lost 4 bases, and 22 bases lay in between. CDR3 region: CASSYVRRERPRSDTQYS. In DNA, the CDR3 is TGTGCCAGCAGTTACGTTCGAAGAGAAAGGCCCCGATCAGATACGCAGTATTCT.

On this clonotype: At one end the junction does not follow the germline gene, possibly because of a read error. This rearrangement joins TRBV12-3 or TRBV12-4 to TRBJ1-1; 8 positions match TRBD1. The CDR3 loop spans 13 amino acids. CDR3 protein: CASSRTGSDEVFF. The CDR3 DNA follows: TGTGCCAGCAGCCGGACAGGGAGCGACGAAGTTTTCTTT.

This clonotype was counted at least ten times. The chain is built from TRBV6-1 and TRBJ2-3; TRBD2 is a possible D gene (5 bases). CDR1 MNHNS and CDR2 SASEGT come from the germline V gene. CDR3 length equals 16 residues. Trimming took off 2 bases at V and 0 bases at J, with 12 bases between the two ends. The CDR3 coding sequence is TGTGCCAGCAGTGAACGACGGGGAGCCAGCACAGATACGCAGTATTTT. This translates into CASSERRGASTDTQYF.

About this clonotype itself: The junction differs from germline at one of its ends, possibly a read error. The chain carries TRBV14 and TRBJ2-5; D unclear. CDR3 size: 19 residues. Germline V gene sequence: CDR1 SGHDN, CDR2 FVKESK. The chain's CDR3 is CASRQDLGIRLRGHETQYF. The DNA for the CDR3 is TGTGCCAGCAGACAAGACTTGGGGATTCGGTTACGTGGGCATGAGACCCAGTACTTC.

J is TRBJ2-1 and V is TRBV10-3; D may be TRBD2 (5 bases). Trimming removed 7 bases from V and 4 bases from J, with 14 bases in between. CDR3 size: 14 residues. Germline V lookup: CDR1 ENHRY, CDR2 SYGVKD. The CDR3 loop reads CAIMTWTRYNEQFF. The CDR3 nucleotides read TGTGCCATCATGACATGGACTCGTTACAATGAGCAGTTCTTC.